The 25 T cell receptor beta chains below were found in one sample sequenced in a study of cytomegalovirus exposure and HLA in healthy donors. It was with 60 Vbeta and 13 Jbeta primers that the PCR ran. Measured with immunoSEQ multiplex PCR; TCRdb has only the in-frame clones, and not every one. In the table there are about 170,000 clones, over 70% of which are singletons. What was sequenced was PBMCs. The receptor set was obtained from a boy under 10 years old in good health and CMV-seronegative.

V and J are TRBV4-3 and TRBJ1-2; TRBD1 might be the D (6 bases). Germline loops: CDR1 LGHNA, CDR2 YSLEER. The CDR3 consists of 15 residues. The ends were cut back, 8 bases at V and 2 bases at J, with 18 bases in the middle. The CDR3 DNA reads TGCGCCAGCCTTCCCCAACAGGGCCAAAACTATGGCTACACCTTC. It encodes CASLPQQGQNYGYTF.

This clone was observed a single time. CDR3 bases: TGTGCCAGCAGCTTTCAGCGGGGCGGGCCGAATGAGCAGTTCTTC. Translation: CASSFQRGGPNEQFF. The chain uses TRBV11-2 and TRBJ2-1, with 7 bases matching TRBD2. The germline gives CDR1 SGHAT, CDR2 FQNNGV. The CDR3 runs 15 residues. The ends lost 3 bases at V and 7 bases at J; junction bases unmatched: 9.

This chain uses TRBV7-6 with TRBJ2-2, with 7 bases aligning to TRBD2. With 3 bases clipped from V and 3 bases from J, the junction kept 7 bases outside the gene matches. CDR1 is SGHVS and CDR2 is FNYEAQ in the germline V gene. The CDR3 runs 16 residues. The CDR3 spells CASSFRGDAYTGELFF. In DNA form, the CDR3 reads TGTGCCAGCAGCTTCCGGGGGGACGCCTACACCGGGGAGCTGTTTTTT.

This clone was recorded only once. The rearrangement uses TRBV4-3 and TRBJ2-7, with 7 bases aligning to TRBD2. CDR3 length equals 15 residues. Germline V CDR1 and CDR2: LGHNA, YSLEER. With V trimmed by 1 base and J by 3 bases, 6 bases remained unmatched. The CDR3 spells CASSQVPSGLYEQYF. DNA of the CDR3: TGCGCCAGCAGCCAAGTCCCTAGCGGCCTCTACGAGCAGTACTTC.

V and J are TRBV9 and TRBJ1-2, with TRBD1 matching over 9 bases. V shed 1 base and J 5 bases; nucleotides not matched to a gene: 15. Germline V CDR1 and CDR2: SGDLS, YYNGEE. This CDR3 comprises 18 residues. The chain's CDR3 is CASSVLPFGGQGKYGYTF. The CDR3 DNA reads as TGTGCCAGCAGCGTATTACCCTTTGGAGGACAGGGGAAGTATGGCTACACCTTC.

The chain recombines TRBV30 with TRBJ2-3; D may be TRBD2 (5 bases). This CDR3 is built from 15 residues. V was cut by 0 bases and J by 2 bases, with 12 bases left in between. Germline V gene sequence: CDR1 GTSNPN, CDR2 SVGIG (reference sequence). The CDR3 reads CAWSVASPHTDTQYF. The CDR3 DNA follows: TGTGCCTGGAGTGTAGCTAGCCCTCACACAGATACGCAGTATTTT.

This chain connects TRBV6-5 to TRBJ1-1; perhaps TRBD1 as D (5 bases). Germline V gives CDR1 MNHEY, CDR2 SVGAGI. The V end lost 4 bases, the J end lost 10 bases, and 16 bases lay between the germline ends. The CDR3 extends over 13 amino acids. The CDR3 region is CASSSGPGGGAFF. CDR3 bases: TGTGCCAGCAGTTCAGGGCCCGGGGGGGGAGCTTTCTTT.

The rearrangement joins TRBV6-6 to TRBJ1-2, with D hard to call. V was trimmed by 6 bases and J by 5 bases, leaving 4 bases between them. The CDR3 is made up of 10 amino acids. Germline V gene data show CDR1 as MNHNY and CDR2 as SVGAGI (reference sequence). CDR3 residues: CASSFYGYTF. CDR3 nucleotides: TGTGCCAGCAGCTTTTATGGCTACACCTTC.

The V call is TRBV2, the J call TRBJ2-7; 7 nucleotides agree with TRBD1. The CDR3 is made up of 12 amino acids. V was pared by 6 bases and J by 4 bases, with 3 bases of the junction left unmatched. Looked up from germline, CDR1 is SNHLY and CDR2 is FYNNEI. The CDR3 bases are TGTGCCAGCAGCCCGGACAGGTACGAGCAGTACGTC. Translating it yields CASSPDRYEQYV.

The chain recombines TRBV4-1 with TRBJ2-6; TRBD2 might be the D (6 bases). This CDR3 spans 17 amino acids. Per the germline V gene, CDR1 is MGHRA and CDR2 is YSYEKL. Trimming took off 4 bases at V and 0 bases at J, with 13 bases between the two ends. CDR3 in amino acids: CASSPGGPNSGANVLTF. CDR3 nucleotide sequence: TGCGCCAGCAGCCCCGGGGGACCCAACTCTGGGGCCAACGTCCTGACTTTC.

The chain employs TRBV9 and TRBJ2-3, with unresolved D. The V end was cut by 0 bases, the J end by 5 bases, with 10 bases between. CDR1 and CDR2 from the germline V gene are SGDLS and YYNGEE. This CDR3 contains 14 residues. The CDR3 loop reads CASSVGVPKDTQYF. In DNA, the CDR3 is TGTGCCAGCAGCGTAGGAGTCCCAAAAGATACGCAGTATTTT.

This clone came up once. The V and J genes are TRBV25-1 and TRBJ2-3; D is possibly TRBD1 (6 bases). V was pared by 8 bases and J by 2 bases, with 17 bases between. The CDR3 runs to 15 residues. Germline lookup yields CDR1 MGHDK and CDR2 SYGVNS. This CDR3 is CASLRPGVATDTQYF. The DNA of the CDR3 is TGTGCCAGCCTACGACCAGGGGTGGCCACAGATACGCAGTATTTT.

This clone was counted once. This chain joins TRBV4-3 and TRBJ2-1, with 13 nucleotides matching TRBD2. The CDR3 runs to 16 residues. The J segment lost 2 bases and the V segment lost 4 bases, leaving 2 bases of the junction unmatched. Germline V CDR1 and CDR2: LGHNA, YSLEER. DNA of the CDR3: TGCGCCAGCAGCCCTGGGACTAGCGGGGCCTACAATGAGCAGTTCTTC. This translates into CASSPGTSGAYNEQFF.

The chain combines TRBV10-3 with TRBJ2-3, with TRBD2 matching over 11 bases. CDR1 and CDR2 from the germline V gene are ENHRY and SYGVKD. The CDR3 is 17 residues long. The V and J ends lost 3 bases and 4 bases, in that order; junction bases with no gene match: 9. In DNA, the CDR3 is TGTGCCATCAGTGAATCGAATAGCGGGGGGGAATCAGATACGCAGTATTTT. Translated, it gives CAISESNSGGESDTQYF.

This clone has a single count. V usage is TRBV10-3 and J usage is TRBJ1-2, with TRBD1 identical over 8 bases. Germline V gives CDR1 ENHRY, CDR2 SYGVKD. V trimming: 8 bases; J trimming: 6 bases; junction bases outside the gene matches: 17. The CDR3 has 16 residues. CDR3 region: CAISNGQGRLGDGYTF. The CDR3 coding sequence is TGTGCCATCTCCAACGGACAGGGCCGGTTGGGGGATGGCTACACCTTC.

This rearrangement joins TRBV6-5 to TRBJ1-2; D gene ambiguous. Trimming shortened V by 4 bases and J by 4 bases, and 10 bases separated the two germline ends. Germline V gene sequence: CDR1 MNHEY, CDR2 SVGAGI. The CDR3 has 13 residues. The CDR3, as DNA: TGTGCCAGCAGTTCCAACAGTTTCTATGGCTACACCTTC. Amino acid sequence: CASSSNSFYGYTF.

V and J are TRBV7-9 and TRBJ2-2; D is ambiguous. The V gene lost 5 bases and the J gene lost 5 bases, with 15 bases spanning the gap. The CDR3 is 15 residues long. Germline V gene lookup returns CDR1 SEHNR and CDR2 FQNEAQ (reference sequence). This chain's CDR3 is CASSTKRRWTGELFF. The CDR3 DNA follows: TGTGCCAGCAGCACTAAACGTCGGTGGACCGGGGAGCTGTTTTTT.

J is TRBJ1-1 and V is TRBV2; 7 bases map to TRBD1. The CDR3 runs to 13 residues. The V and J ends lost 6 bases and 2 bases, in that order; junction bases with no gene match: 3. Germline-derived CDR1 and CDR2 are SNHLY and FYNNEI. This chain's CDR3 is CASRGQPNTEAFF. The CDR3 DNA sequence: TGTGCCAGCAGGGGACAGCCAAACACTGAAGCTTTCTTT.

V is TRBV5-1 and J is TRBJ2-3; TRBD1 matches 10 bases. V shed 3 bases, J shed 2 bases, and the junction held 15 bases outside the gene matches. Germline CDR1 reads SGHRS; CDR2 reads YFSETQ. This CDR3 is built from 19 residues. In DNA form, the CDR3 reads TGCGCCAGCAGCTGGGGGGGACAGGGGACCTTGATCCCCACAGATACGCAGTATTTT. This sequence encodes CASSWGGQGTLIPTDTQYF.

This chain joins TRBV19 and TRBJ1-3; D not certain. The CDR3 runs to 15 residues. V dropped 1 base and J dropped 3 bases, with 10 bases sitting between them. CDR1 is LNHDA, CDR2 SQIVND, per germline (reference sequence). Here the CDR3 reads CASSIGEVNGNTIYF. The CDR3 coding sequence is TGTGCCAGTAGTATAGGGGAGGTGAATGGAAACACCATATATTTT.

The rearrangement joins TRBV6-1 to TRBJ1-5; no reliable D call. The V end lost 3 bases, the J end lost 0 bases, and 9 bases lay between the germline ends. The CDR3 spans 15 residues. The V gene's germline CDR1 is MNHNS and CDR2 SASEGT. In nucleotides, the CDR3 is TGTGCCAGCAGTGACCAGGTTCATAGCAATCAGCCCCAGCATTTT. Its protein is CASSDQVHSNQPQHF.

Regarding this clone: Other nucleotide sequences in the sample specify the same CDR3. This chain links TRBV2 with TRBJ1-2; tentatively, D is TRBD1 (5 bases). Germline CDR1 and CDR2: SNHLY and FYNNEI. V dropped 4 bases and J dropped 0 bases, with 6 bases sitting between them. The CDR3 consists of 13 residues. The CDR3 DNA follows: TGTGCCAGCAGTGCAGGGCCTAACTATGGCTACACCTTC. Translated, it gives CASSAGPNYGYTF.

The V and J genes are TRBV4-3 and TRBJ2-5; D is uncertain. The CDR3 runs 15 residues. From germline, CDR1 is LGHNA and CDR2 YSLEER. V was shortened by 0 bases and J by 2 bases, with 10 bases between the two germline ends. The CDR3: CASSQDPVKQETQYF. The CDR3 DNA reads TGCGCCAGCAGCCAAGATCCGGTTAAGCAAGAGACCCAGTACTTC.

This sequence joins TRBV5-4 and TRBJ2-5; 14 bases align to TRBD2. V shed 4 bases and J 4 bases; nucleotides not matched to a gene: 9. The CDR3 has 17 amino acids. Germline V gene data show CDR1 as SGHNT and CDR2 as YYREEE (reference sequence). CDR3 nucleotide sequence: TGTGCCAGCAGCCCTGGACTAGCGGGAGGATACCGAGAGACCCAGTACTTC. This gives the protein CASSPGLAGGYRETQYF. The variable domain in full, completed from reference TRBV5-4 and TRBJ2-5, reads ETGVTQSPTHLIKTRGQQVTLRCSSQSGHNTVSWYQQALGQGPQFIFQYYREEENGRGNFPPRFSGLQFPNYSSELNVNALELDDSALYLCASSPGLAGGYRETQYFGPGTRLLVL.

J is TRBJ2-7 and V is TRBV30; perhaps TRBD1 as D (5 bases). This CDR3 is built from 11 residues. The germline gives CDR1 GTSNPN, CDR2 SVGIG (reference sequence). The CDR3 bases are TGTGGGGCCAGGGTGTCCTACGAGCAGTACTTC. Its protein product is CGARVSYEQYF.